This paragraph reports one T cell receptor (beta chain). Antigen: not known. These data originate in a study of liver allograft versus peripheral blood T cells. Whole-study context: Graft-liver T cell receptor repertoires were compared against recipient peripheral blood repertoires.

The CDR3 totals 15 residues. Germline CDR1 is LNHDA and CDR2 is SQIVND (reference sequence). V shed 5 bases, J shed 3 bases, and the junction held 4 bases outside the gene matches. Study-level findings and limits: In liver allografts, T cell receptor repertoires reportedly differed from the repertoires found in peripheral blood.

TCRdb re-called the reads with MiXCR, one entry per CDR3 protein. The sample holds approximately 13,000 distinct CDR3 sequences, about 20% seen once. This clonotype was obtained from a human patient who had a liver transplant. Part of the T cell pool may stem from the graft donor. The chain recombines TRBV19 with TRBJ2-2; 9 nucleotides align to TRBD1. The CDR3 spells CASSPGTGYTGELFF. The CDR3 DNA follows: TGTGCCAGTAGTCCAGGGACAGGGTACACCGGGGAGCTGTTTTTT.